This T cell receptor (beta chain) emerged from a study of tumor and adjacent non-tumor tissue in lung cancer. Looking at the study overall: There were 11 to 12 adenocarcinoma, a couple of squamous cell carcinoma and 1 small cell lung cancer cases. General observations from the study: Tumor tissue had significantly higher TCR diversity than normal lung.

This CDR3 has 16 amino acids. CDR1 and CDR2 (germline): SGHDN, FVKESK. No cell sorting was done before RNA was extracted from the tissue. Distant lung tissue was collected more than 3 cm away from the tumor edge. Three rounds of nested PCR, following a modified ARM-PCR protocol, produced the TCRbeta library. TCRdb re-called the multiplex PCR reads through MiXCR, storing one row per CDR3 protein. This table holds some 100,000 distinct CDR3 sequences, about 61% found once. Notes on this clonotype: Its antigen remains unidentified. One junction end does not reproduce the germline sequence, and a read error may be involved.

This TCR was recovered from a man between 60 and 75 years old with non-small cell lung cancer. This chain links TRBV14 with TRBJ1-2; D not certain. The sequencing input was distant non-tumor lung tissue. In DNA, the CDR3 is TGTGCCAGCAGCCAAGGAGCGGTCCCGGCATACTATTGCTACACCTTC. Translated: CASSQGAVPAYYCYTF.